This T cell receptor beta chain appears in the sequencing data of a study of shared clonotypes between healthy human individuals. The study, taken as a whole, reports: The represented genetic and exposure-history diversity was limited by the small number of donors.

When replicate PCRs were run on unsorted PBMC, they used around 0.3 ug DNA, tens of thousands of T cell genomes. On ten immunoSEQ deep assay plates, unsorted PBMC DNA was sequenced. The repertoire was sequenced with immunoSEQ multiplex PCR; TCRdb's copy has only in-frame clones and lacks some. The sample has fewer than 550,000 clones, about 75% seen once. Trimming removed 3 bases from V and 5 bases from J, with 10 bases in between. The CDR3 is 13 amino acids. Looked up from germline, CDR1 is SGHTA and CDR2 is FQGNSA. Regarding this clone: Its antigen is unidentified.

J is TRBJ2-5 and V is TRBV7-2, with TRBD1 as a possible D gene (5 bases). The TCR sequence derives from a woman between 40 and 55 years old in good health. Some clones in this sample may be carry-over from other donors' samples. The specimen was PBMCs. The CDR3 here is CASSFPGHETQYF. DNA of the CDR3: TGTGCCAGCAGCTTTCCAGGGCACGAGACCCAGTACTTC.